This passage covers 6 T cell receptor beta chains from one sample sequenced in a study of blood T cell repertoires in COVID-19. Clones were sequenced by immunoSEQ multiplex PCR, and TCRdb holds only the in-frame ones, with some missing. The data show around 160,000 clones, about 85% seen once. The sequenced sample consisted of peripheral blood. These receptors came from a man younger than 35 with acute or convalescent COVID-19.

The chain employs TRBV6-5 and TRBJ1-3, with 10 nucleotides matching TRBD1. The germline gives CDR1 MNHEY, CDR2 SVGAGI. The J segment lost 9 bases and the V segment lost 0 bases, leaving 5 bases of the junction unmatched. CDR3 length: 15 residues. The CDR3 reads CASSYSGGQGTTIYF. The CDR3 DNA follows: TGTGCCAGCAGTTACTCGGGGGGACAGGGGACCACCATATATTTT.

The rearrangement uses TRBV10-3 and TRBJ1-2; D possibly corresponds to TRBD1 (5 bases). Deletions cut 4 bases from V and 2 bases from J, with 5 bases between. Germline CDR1 ENHRY, CDR2 SYGVKD. This CDR3 spans 12 amino acids. The CDR3 loop is CAISGQNYGYTF. CDR3 coding DNA: TGTGCCATCAGTGGACAGAACTATGGCTACACCTTC.

J is TRBJ1-3 and V is TRBV13; D is unclear. The germline gives CDR1 PRHDT, CDR2 FYEKMQ (reference sequence). The CDR3 sequence is 15 residues long. V was clipped by 3 bases and J by 0 bases, with 9 bases between them. The CDR3 DNA reads as TGTGCCAGCAGCTTCGGGAGTGGCTCTGGAAACACCATATATTTT. Protein sequence: CASSFGSGSGNTIYF.

The J gene is TRBJ1-5, the V gene TRBV19; weak D call: TRBD1 (6 bases). The CDR3 extends over 17 amino acids. CDR1 and CDR2 from the germline V gene are LNHDA and SQIVND (reference sequence). Trimming took 1 base from V and 2 from J, leaving 15 bases between them. DNA of the CDR3: TGTGCCAGTAGTATAGTAAAAGGGGGAAGGGGCAATCAGCCCCAGCATTTT. This encodes CASSIVKGGRGNQPQHF.

The V call is TRBV7-8, the J call TRBJ1-5; 8 bases align to TRBD1. The CDR3 is 15 residues long. The germline gives CDR1 SGHVS, CDR2 FQNEAQ. V was clipped by 1 base and J by 5 bases; unmatched bases: 4. CDR3 sequence reads: CASSLGGGQDQPQHF. CDR3 nucleotides: TGTGCCAGCAGCTTAGGAGGGGGACAGGATCAGCCCCAGCATTTT. Full variable domain (rest looked up from reference TRBV7-8 and TRBJ1-5): GAGVSQSPRYKVAKRGQDVALRCDPISGHVSLFWYQQALGQGPEFLTYFQNEAQLDKSGLPSDRFFAERPEGSVSTLKIQRTQQEDSAVYLCASSLGGGQDQPQHFGDGTRLSIL.

This sequence joins TRBV4-1 and TRBJ2-2; weak D call: TRBD2 (7 bases). CDR1 is MGHRA, CDR2 YSYEKL, per germline. The CDR3 sequence is 17 residues long. V gave up 4 bases and J gave up 3 bases, with 18 bases separating them. DNA of the CDR3: TGCGCCAGCAGCCTTGGTGTGGGGGGGCCTTACACCGGGGAGCTGTTTTTT. Translated, it gives CASSLGVGGPYTGELFF.